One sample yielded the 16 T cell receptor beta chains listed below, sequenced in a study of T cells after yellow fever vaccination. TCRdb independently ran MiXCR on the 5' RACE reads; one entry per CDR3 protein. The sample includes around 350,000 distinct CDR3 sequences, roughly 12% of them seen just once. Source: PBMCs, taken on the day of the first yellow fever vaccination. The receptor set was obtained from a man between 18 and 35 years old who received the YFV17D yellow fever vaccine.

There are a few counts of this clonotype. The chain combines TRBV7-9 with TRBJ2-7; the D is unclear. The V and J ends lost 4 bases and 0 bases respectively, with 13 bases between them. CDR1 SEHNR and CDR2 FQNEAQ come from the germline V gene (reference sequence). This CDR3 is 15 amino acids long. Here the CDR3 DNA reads TGTGCCAGCAGCTCGGATTGGGCGGCCTCCTACGAGCAGTACTTC. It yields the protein CASSSDWAASYEQYF.

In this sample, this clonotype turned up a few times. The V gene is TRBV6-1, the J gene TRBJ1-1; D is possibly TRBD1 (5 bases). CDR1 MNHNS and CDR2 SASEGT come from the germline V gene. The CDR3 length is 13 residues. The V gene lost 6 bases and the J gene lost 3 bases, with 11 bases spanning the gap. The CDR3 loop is CASSLDSDTEAFF. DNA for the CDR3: TGTGCCAGCAGCCTCGACAGTGACACTGAAGCTTTCTTT.

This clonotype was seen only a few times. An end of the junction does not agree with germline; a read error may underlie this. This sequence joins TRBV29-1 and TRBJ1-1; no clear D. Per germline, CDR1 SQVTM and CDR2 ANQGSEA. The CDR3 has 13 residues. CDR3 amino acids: CSVEDRPNTAAFF. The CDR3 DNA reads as TGCAGCGTTGAAGATCGCCCGAACACTGCAGCTTTCTTT.

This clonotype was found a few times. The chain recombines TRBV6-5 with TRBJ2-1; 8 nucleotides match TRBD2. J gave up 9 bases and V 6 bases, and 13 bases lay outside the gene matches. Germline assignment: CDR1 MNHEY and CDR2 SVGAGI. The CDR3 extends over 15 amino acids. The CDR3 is CASRSLREVIGEQFF. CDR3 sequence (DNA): TGTGCCAGCAGGTCCCTGCGGGAGGTTATTGGTGAGCAGTTCTTC.

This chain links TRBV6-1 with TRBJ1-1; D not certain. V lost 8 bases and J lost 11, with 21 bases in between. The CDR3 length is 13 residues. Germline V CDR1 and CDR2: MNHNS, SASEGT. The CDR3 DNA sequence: TGTGCCAGCCAACCGGAGGTGGCCTTTAGGGCTTTCTTT. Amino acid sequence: CASQPEVAFRAFF.

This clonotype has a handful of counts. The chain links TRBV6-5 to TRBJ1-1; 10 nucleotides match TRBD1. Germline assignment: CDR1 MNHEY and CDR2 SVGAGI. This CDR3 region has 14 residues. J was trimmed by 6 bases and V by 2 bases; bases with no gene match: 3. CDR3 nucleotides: TGTGCCAGCAGTTACGGGACAGGGGCCTCTGAAGCTTTCTTT. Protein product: CASSYGTGASEAFF.

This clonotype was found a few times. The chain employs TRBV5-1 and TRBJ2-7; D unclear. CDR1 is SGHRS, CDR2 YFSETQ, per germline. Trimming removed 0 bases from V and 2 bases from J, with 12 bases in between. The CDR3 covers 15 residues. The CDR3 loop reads CASSLGEIPPYEQYV. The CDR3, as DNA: TGCGCCAGCAGCTTGGGGGAAATACCACCCTACGAGCAGTACGTC.

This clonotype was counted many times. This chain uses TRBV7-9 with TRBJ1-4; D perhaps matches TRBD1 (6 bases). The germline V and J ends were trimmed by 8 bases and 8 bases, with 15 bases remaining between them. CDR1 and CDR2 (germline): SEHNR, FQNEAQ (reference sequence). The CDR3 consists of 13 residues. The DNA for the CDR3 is TGTGCCAGCCGCCCTCAGGGGCGGGAAAAACTGTTTTTT. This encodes CASRPQGREKLFF.

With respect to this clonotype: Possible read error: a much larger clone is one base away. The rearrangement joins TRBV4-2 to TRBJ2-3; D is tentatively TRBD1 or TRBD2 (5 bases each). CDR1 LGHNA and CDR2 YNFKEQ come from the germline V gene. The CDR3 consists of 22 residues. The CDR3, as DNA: TGTGCCAGAAGCCAAGATAGTCAGATTACAAGGTTTCCGGGGCAACCCACAGATACGCAGTATTTT. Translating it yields CARSQDSQITRFPGQPTDTQYF.

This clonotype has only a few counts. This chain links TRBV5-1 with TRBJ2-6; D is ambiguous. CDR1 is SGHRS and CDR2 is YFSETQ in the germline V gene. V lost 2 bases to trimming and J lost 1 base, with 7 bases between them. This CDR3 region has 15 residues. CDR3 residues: CASSLQRSGANVLTF. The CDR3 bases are TGCGCCAGCAGCTTACAGAGGTCTGGGGCCAACGTCCTGACTTTC.

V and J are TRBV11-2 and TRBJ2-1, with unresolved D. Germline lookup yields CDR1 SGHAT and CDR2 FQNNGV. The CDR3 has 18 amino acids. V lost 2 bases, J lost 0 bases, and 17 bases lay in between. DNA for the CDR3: TGTGCCAGCAGCTTAACTCCGGTTAGCCCGAGCTCCTACAATGAGCAGTTCTTC. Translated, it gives CASSLTPVSPSSYNEQFF.

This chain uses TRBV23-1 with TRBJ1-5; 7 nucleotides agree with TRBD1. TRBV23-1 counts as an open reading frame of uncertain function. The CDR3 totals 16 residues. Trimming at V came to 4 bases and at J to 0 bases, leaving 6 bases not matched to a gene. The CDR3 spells CASSPQTGNSNQPQHF. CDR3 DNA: TGCGCCAGCAGTCCCCAGACAGGGAATAGCAATCAGCCCCAGCATTTT.

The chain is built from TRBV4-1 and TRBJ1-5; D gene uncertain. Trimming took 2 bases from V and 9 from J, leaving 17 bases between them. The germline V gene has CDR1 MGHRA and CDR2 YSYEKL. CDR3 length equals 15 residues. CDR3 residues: CASSQMDAVSVPQHF. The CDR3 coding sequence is TGCGCCAGCAGCCAAATGGACGCTGTTTCTGTGCCCCAGCATTTT.

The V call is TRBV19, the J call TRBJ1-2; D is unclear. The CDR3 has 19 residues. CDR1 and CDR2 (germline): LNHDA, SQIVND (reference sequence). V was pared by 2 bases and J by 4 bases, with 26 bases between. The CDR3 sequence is CASSIRSWESDGVGYGYTF. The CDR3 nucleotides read TGTGCCAGTAGTATAAGGTCTTGGGAAAGCGACGGAGTCGGCTATGGCTACACCTTC.

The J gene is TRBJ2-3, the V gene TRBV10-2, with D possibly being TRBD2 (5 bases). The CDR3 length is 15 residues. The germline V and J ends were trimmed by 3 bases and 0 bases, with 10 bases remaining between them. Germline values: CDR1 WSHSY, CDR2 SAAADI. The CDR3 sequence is CASSDRGRSTDTQYF. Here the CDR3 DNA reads TGCGCCAGCAGTGACCGGGGAAGGAGCACAGATACGCAGTATTTT.

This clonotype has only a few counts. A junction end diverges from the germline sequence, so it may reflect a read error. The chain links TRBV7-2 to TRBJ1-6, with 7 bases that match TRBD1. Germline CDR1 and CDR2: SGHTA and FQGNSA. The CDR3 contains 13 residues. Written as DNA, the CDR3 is TGTGCCAGCACCTTACAGGGGAATTCACCCCTCCACTTT. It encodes CASTLQGNSPLHF.